What follows are 15 T cell receptor beta chains derived from one specimen sequenced in a study of blood T cell repertoires in COVID-19. Method: immunoSEQ multiplex PCR; TCRdb's copy keeps in-frame clones and lacks some. The sample lists some 530,000 clones, 75% to 90% seen once, with 6.5% to 8.5% in the top ten. Sample: PBMCs or T cells enriched from blood (not recorded which). These receptors came from a woman in her fifties or sixties who had recovered from COVID-19.

CDR3 loop: CATSRDLAGGGTEAFF. As DNA, the CDR3 is TGTGCCACCAGCAGAGATTTGGCAGGGGGAGGTACTGAAGCTTTCTTT. V usage is TRBV15 and J usage is TRBJ1-1; 7 nucleotides line up with TRBD1. The CDR3 covers 16 residues. Germline CDR1 reads LNHNV; CDR2 reads YYDKDF (reference sequence). V was pared by 0 bases and J by 5 bases, with 9 bases of the junction left unmatched.

The J gene is TRBJ1-5, the V gene TRBV19; 8 bases fit TRBD1. The V and J ends lost 6 bases and 1 base, in that order; junction bases with no gene match: 11. Germline V lookup: CDR1 LNHDA, CDR2 SQIVND (reference sequence). The CDR3 is made up of 17 amino acids. The CDR3 DNA reads TGTGCCAGTAGCTACCGGGGGACAGGTTCGAGCAATCAGCCCCAGCATTTT. Amino acid sequence: CASSYRGTGSSNQPQHF.

V is TRBV19 and J is TRBJ2-7; D perhaps matches TRBD1 (6 bases). The length of the CDR3 is 14 residues. Germline CDR1 and CDR2: LNHDA and SQIVND (reference sequence). Trimming removed 1 base from V and 4 bases from J, with 11 bases in between. CDR3 nucleotides: TGTGCCAGTAGTATAGTCGGACAGTGGTACGAGCAGTACTTC. It encodes CASSIVGQWYEQYF.

This clone has just a few counts. The chain couples TRBV2 to TRBJ1-1; D is ambiguous. CDR1 and CDR2 (germline): SNHLY, FYNNEI. The germline V and J ends were trimmed by 4 bases and 8 bases, with 11 bases remaining between them. The CDR3 consists of 12 residues. The CDR3 region is CASSVVFAEAFF. CDR3 coding DNA: TGTGCCAGCAGTGTAGTATTCGCAGAAGCTTTCTTT.

The chain is built from TRBV6-5 and TRBJ1-5, with 7 nucleotides matching TRBD1. The CDR3 covers 15 residues. Germline CDR1 MNHEY, CDR2 SVGAGI. V was pared by 6 bases and J by 0 bases, with 5 bases of the junction left unmatched. The CDR3 DNA sequence: TGTGCCAGCAGGGTGGACAGGTATAGCAATCAGCCCCAGCATTTT. Translated, it gives CASRVDRYSNQPQHF.

This chain joins TRBV5-1 and TRBJ1-4, with 10 bases fitting TRBD1. The trim removed 1 base at V and 7 bases at J, leaving 7 bases unmatched. The CDR3 has 16 residues. In germline, CDR1 is SGHRS, CDR2 YFSETQ. CDR3: CASSLPSGTGVEKLFF. CDR3 nucleotide sequence: TGCGCCAGCAGCTTGCCATCCGGGACAGGGGTTGAAAAACTGTTTTTT.

The rearrangement links TRBV21-1 to TRBJ1-2; no check of the table's D call, TRBD1, against the DNA was made. TRBV21-1 is marked as a pseudogene. This CDR3 region has 12 residues. In DNA form, the CDR3 reads TGTGCCAGCAGTTTCGACAGACCTGGCTACACCTTC. Amino acid sequence: CASSFDRPGYTF.

The gene calls are TRBV2 and TRBJ2-3, with D tentatively TRBD2 (5 bases). The V gene's germline CDR1 is SNHLY and CDR2 FYNNEI. The CDR3 length is 11 residues. V lost 6 bases and J lost 6, with 7 bases in between. DNA of the CDR3: TGTGCCAGCAGACTAGGGGATACGCAGTATTTT. It specifies CASRLGDTQYF.

CDR3 coding DNA: TGTGCCAGCAGCCCCCCAGCACAGGGGCCGTATCCCGAAAAACTGTTTTTT. As protein: CASSPPAQGPYPEKLFF. The rearrangement uses TRBV7-9 and TRBJ1-4; TRBD1 agrees at 7 bases. The ends lost 5 bases at V and 8 bases at J; junction bases unmatched: 17. Germline V gene lookup returns CDR1 SEHNR and CDR2 FQNEAQ (reference sequence). The CDR3 has 17 residues.

The V call is TRBV27, the J call TRBJ2-7, with D tentatively TRBD1 (6 bases). V was clipped by 11 bases and J by 2 bases, with 13 bases between them. Germline loops: CDR1 MNHEY, CDR2 SMNVEV (reference sequence). This CDR3 is built from 12 residues. The CDR3 reads CAGHRDPYEQYV. The CDR3 DNA reads as TGTGCCGGCCACAGGGATCCCTACGAGCAGTACGTC.

This chain uses TRBV11-2 with TRBJ2-3; TRBD2 is a possible D gene (5 bases). The CDR3 spans 13 residues. In germline, CDR1 is SGHAT, CDR2 FQNNGV. Trimming left V 5 bases short and J 6 bases short, with 12 bases between. The CDR3 region is CASSPRRADTQYF. Written as DNA, the CDR3 is TGTGCCAGCAGCCCCAGGCGGGCGGATACGCAGTATTTT.

V usage is TRBV12-3 or TRBV12-4 and J usage is TRBJ1-1, with D tentatively TRBD1 (6 bases). CDR3 length: 13 amino acids. V lost 8 bases to trimming and J lost 1 base, with 11 bases between them. The CDR3 loop reads CASGRDKNTEAFF. Written as DNA, the CDR3 is TGTGCCAGCGGCCGGGACAAGAACACTGAAGCTTTCTTT.

V is TRBV18 and J is TRBJ2-7, with 7 bases aligning to TRBD1. CDR3 size: 16 residues. Germline V lookup: CDR1 KGHSH, CDR2 LQKENI. Unmatched junction bases numbered 6, after V lost 1 base and J lost 0 bases. CDR3 region: CASSPQGALSSYEQYV. CDR3 DNA sequence: TGTGCCAGCTCACCACAGGGGGCCCTGAGCTCCTACGAGCAGTACGTC.

The V call is TRBV7-2, the J call TRBJ1-3; TRBD1 aligns across 12 bases. CDR1 and CDR2 (germline): SGHTA, FQGNSA. V trimming: 1 base; J trimming: 2 bases; junction bases outside the gene matches: 3. The CDR3 runs to 17 residues. In nucleotides, the CDR3 is TGTGCCAGCAGCTTAGTCGGGACAGGGGGCGCTGGAAACACCATATATTTT. This translates into CASSLVGTGGAGNTIYF.

CDR3 residues: CAINSGTGDGYTF. In nucleotides, the CDR3 is TGTGCCATAAACTCCGGGACAGGGGACGGCTACACCTTC. The V call is TRBV10-3, the J call TRBJ1-2, with 10 bases lining up with TRBD1. V shed 9 bases, J shed 8 bases, and the junction held 9 bases outside the gene matches. The CDR3 sequence is 13 residues long. Looked up from germline, CDR1 is ENHRY and CDR2 is SYGVKD.